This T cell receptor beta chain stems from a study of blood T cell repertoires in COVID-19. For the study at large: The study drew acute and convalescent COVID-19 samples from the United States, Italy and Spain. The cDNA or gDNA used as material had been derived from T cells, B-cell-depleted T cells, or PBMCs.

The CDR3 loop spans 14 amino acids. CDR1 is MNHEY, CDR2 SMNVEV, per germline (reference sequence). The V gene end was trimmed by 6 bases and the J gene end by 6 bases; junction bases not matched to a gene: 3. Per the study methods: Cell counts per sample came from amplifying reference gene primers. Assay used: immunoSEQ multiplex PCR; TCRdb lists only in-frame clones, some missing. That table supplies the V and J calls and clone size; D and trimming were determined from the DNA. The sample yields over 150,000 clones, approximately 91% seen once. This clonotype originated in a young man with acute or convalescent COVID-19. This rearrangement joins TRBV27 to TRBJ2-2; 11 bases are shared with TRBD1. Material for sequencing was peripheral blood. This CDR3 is CASRDRGRSGELFF. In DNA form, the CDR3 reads TGTGCCAGCAGGGACAGGGGGCGCTCCGGGGAGCTGTTTTTT.